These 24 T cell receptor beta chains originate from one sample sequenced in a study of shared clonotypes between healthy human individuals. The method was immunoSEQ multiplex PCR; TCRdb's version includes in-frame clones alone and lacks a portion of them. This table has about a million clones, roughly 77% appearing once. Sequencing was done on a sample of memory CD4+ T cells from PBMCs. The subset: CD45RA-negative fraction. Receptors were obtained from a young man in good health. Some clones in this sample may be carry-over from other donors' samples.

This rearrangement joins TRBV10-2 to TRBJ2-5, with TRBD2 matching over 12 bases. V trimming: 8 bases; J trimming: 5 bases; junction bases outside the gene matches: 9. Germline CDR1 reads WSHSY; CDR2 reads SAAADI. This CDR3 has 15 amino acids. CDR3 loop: CASRRLAGEGETQYF. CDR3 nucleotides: TGCGCCAGCCGTCGACTAGCGGGAGAAGGGGAGACCCAGTACTTC.

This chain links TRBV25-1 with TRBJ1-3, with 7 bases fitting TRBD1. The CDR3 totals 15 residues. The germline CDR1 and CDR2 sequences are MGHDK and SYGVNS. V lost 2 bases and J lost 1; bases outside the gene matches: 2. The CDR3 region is CASSEQGGSGNTIYF. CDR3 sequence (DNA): TGTGCCAGCAGTGAACAGGGGGGGTCTGGAAACACCATATATTTT. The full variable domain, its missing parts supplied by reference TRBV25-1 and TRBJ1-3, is EADIYQTPRYLVIGTGKKITLECSQTMGHDKMYWYQQDPGMELHLIHYSYGVNSTEKGDLSSESTVSRIRTEHFPLTLESARPSHTSQYLCASSEQGGSGNTIYFGEGSWLTVV.

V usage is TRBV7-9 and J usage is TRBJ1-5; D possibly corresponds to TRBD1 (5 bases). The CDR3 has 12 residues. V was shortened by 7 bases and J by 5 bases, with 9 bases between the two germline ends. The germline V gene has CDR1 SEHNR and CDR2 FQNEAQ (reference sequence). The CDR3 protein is CASTRADQPQHF. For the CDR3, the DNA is TGTGCCAGCACCAGGGCAGATCAGCCCCAGCATTTT. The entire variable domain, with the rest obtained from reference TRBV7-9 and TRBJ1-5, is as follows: DTGVSQNPRHKITKRGQNVTFRCDPISEHNRLYWYRQTLGQGPEFLTYFQNEAQLEKSRLLSDRFSAERPKGSFSTLEIQRTEQGDSAMYLCASTRADQPQHFGDGTRLSIL.

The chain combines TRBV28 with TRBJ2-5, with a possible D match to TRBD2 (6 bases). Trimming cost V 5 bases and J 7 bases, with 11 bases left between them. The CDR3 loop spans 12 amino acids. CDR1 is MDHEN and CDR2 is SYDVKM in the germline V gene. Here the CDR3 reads CASSPLGGTQYF. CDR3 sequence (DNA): TGTGCCAGCAGTCCCCTCGGGGGGACCCAGTACTTC.

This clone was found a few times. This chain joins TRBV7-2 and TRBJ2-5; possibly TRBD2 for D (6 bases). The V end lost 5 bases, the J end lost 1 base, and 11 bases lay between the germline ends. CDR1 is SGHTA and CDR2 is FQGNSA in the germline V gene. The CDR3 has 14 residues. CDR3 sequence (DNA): TGTGCCAGCAGCAGACTAGGGTCCCAAGAGACCCAGTACTTC. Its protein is CASSRLGSQETQYF.

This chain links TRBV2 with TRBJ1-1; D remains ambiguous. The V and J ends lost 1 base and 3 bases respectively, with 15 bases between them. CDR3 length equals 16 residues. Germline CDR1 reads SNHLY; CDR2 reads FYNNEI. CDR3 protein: CASSEDSPYRDTEAFF. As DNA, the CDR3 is TGTGCCAGCAGTGAAGATTCCCCCTACCGCGACACTGAAGCTTTCTTT.

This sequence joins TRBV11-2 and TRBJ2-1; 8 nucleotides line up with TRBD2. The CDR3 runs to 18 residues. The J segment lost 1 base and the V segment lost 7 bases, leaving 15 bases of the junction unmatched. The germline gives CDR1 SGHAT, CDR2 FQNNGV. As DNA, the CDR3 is TGTGCCAGCACCCAACTAGCGGCTCATCTCGGGTCCTACAATGAGCAGTTCTTC. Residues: CASTQLAAHLGSYNEQFF.

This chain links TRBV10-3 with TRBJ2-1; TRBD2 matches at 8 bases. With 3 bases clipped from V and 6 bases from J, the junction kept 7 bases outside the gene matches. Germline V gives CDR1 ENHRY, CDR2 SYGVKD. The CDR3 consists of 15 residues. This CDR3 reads CAISDSGRGSNEQFF. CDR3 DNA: TGTGCCATCAGTGACAGCGGGAGAGGCAGCAATGAGCAGTTCTTC.

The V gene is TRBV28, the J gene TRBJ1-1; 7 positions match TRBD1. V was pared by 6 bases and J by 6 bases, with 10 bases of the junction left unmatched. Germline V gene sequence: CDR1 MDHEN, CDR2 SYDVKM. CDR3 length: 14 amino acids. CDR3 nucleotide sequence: TGTGCCAGCAGATTAAGACAGGGCTTCGCTGAAGCTTTCTTT. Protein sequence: CASRLRQGFAEAFF.

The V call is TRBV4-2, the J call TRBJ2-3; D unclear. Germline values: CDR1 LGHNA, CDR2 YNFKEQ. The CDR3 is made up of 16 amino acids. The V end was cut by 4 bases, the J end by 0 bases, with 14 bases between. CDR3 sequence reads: CASSPQTKLSTDTQYF. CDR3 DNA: TGTGCCAGCAGCCCTCAGACAAAGCTCAGCACAGATACGCAGTATTTT.

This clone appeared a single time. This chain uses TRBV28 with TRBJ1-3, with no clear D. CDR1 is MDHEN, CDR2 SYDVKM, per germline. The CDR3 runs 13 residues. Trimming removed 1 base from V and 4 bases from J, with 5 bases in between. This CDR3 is CASSLSTGNTIYF. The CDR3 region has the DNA TGTGCCAGCAGTTTATCTACGGGAAACACCATATATTTT.

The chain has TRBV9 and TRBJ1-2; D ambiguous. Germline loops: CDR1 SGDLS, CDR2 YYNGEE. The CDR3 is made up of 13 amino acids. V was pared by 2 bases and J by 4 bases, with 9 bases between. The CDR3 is CASSVSDLYGYTF. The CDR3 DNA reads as TGTGCCAGCAGCGTTTCAGACCTCTATGGCTACACCTTC.

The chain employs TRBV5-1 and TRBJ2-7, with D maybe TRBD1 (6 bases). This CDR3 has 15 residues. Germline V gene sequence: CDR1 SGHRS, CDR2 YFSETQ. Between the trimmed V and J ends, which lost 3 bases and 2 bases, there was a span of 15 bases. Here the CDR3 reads CASSSQQGPTYEQYF. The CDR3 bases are TGCGCCAGCAGCTCACAACAGGGACCCACCTACGAGCAGTACTTC.

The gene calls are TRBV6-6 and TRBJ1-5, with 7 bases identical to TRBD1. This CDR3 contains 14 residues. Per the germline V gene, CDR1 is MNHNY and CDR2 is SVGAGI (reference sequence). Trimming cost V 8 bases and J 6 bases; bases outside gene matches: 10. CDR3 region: CASVLWDSAQPQHF. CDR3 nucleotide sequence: TGTGCCAGCGTTCTCTGGGACAGTGCTCAGCCCCAGCATTTT.

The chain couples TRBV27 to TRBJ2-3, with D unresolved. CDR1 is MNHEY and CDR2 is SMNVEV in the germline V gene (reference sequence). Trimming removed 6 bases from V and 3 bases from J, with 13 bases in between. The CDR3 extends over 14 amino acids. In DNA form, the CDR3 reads TGTGCCAGCAGCAAATATCCCGCGACAGATACGCAGTATTTT. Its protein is CASSKYPATDTQYF.

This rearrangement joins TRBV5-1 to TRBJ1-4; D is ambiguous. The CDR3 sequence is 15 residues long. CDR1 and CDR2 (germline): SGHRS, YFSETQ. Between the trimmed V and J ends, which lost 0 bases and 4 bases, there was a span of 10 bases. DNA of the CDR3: TGCGCCAGCAGCTTGGCCGGGCAGGTTAATGAAAAACTGTTTTTT. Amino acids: CASSLAGQVNEKLFF.

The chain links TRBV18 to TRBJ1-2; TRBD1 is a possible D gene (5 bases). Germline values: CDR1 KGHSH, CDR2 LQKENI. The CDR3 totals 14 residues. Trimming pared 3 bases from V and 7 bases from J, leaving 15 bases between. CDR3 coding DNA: TGTGCCAGCTCACCGGACACGGACGGGCGTGGCTACACCTTC. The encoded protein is CASSPDTDGRGYTF.

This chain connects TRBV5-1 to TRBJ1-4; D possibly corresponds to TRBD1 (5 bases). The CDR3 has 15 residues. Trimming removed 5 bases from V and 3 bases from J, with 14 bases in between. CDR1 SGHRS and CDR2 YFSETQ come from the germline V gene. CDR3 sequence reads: CASRGGPGANEKLFF. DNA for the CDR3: TGCGCCAGCAGGGGTGGACCGGGGGCTAATGAAAAACTGTTTTTT.

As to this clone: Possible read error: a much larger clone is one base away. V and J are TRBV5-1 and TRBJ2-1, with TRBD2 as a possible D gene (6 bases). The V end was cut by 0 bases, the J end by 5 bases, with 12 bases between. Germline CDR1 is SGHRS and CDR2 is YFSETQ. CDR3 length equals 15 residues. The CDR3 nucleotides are TGCGCCAGCAGCTTGGTGCTAGCGAGGAACAATGAGCAGTTCTTC. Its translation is CASSLVLARNNEQFF.

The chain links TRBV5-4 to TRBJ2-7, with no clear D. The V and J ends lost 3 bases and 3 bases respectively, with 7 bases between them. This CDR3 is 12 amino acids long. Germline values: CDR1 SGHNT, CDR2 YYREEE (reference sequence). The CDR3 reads CASSSYNYEQYF. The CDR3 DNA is TGTGCCAGCAGCTCCTATAACTACGAGCAGTACTTC.

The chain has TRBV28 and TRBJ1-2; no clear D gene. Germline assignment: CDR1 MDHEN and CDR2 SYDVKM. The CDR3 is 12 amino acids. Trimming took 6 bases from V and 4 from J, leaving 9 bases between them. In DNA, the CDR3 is TGTGCCAGCAGCCGGGTCCTCTATGGCTACACCTTC. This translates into CASSRVLYGYTF.

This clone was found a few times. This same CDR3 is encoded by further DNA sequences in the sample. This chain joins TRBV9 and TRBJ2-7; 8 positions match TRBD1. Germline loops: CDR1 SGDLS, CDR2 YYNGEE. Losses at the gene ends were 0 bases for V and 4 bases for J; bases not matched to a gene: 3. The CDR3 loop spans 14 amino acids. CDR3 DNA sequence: TGTGCCAGCAGCGTAGGTGACAGGGGATACGAGCAGTACTTC. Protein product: CASSVGDRGYEQYF.

The CDR3 loop is CASTTDRGLGYTF. The CDR3 nucleotides are TGTGCCAGCACCACGGACAGGGGGCTAGGCTACACCTTC. The chain recombines TRBV2 with TRBJ1-2; 11 nucleotides align to TRBD1. V lost 7 bases, J lost 8 bases, and 6 bases stayed unmatched. From germline, CDR1 is SNHLY and CDR2 FYNNEI. This CDR3 is 13 amino acids long.

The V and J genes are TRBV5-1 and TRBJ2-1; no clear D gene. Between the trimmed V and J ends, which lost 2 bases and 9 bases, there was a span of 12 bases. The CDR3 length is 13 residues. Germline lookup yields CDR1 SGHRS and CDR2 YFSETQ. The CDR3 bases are TGCGCCAGCAGCTTTGACCTAGTAGGTGAGCAGTTCTTC. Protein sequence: CASSFDLVGEQFF.